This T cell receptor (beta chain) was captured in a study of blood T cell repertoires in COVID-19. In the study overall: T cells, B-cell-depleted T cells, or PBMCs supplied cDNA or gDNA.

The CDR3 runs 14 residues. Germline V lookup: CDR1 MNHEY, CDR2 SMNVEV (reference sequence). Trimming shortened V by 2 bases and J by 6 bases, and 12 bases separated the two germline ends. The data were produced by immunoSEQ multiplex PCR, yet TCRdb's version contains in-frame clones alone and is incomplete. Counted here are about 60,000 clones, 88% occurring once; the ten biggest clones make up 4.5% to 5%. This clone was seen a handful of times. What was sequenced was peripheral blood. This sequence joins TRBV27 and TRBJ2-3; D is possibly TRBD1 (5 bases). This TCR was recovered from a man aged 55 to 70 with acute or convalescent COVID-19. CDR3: CASSLGAGWDTQYF. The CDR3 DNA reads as TGTGCCAGCAGTTTAGGCGCAGGGTGGGATACGCAGTATTTT.